This passage covers 2 T cell receptor beta chains from one sample sequenced in a study of cytomegalovirus exposure and HLA in healthy donors. With 60 Vbeta and 13 Jbeta primers, the PCR was carried out. Produced via immunoSEQ multiplex PCR; TCRdb's table is partial and in-frame only. The repertoire consists of about 150,000 clones, with 72% occurring once and the leading ten covering over 2%. Input material: PBMCs. The receptors come from a man aged 35-49 years in good health and CMV-seronegative.

The chain recombines TRBV19 with TRBJ1-1; 7 nucleotides match TRBD1. V shed 3 bases, J shed 5 bases, and the junction held 15 bases outside the gene matches. Germline lookup yields CDR1 LNHDA and CDR2 SQIVND (reference sequence). This CDR3 is built from 17 residues. This CDR3 is CASSILDRENPWTEAFF. CDR3 sequence (DNA): TGTGCCAGTAGTATCCTCGACAGGGAAAACCCGTGGACTGAAGCTTTCTTT.

The chain uses TRBV2 and TRBJ1-5; 9 bases line up with TRBD1. V was clipped by 4 bases and J by 0 bases; unmatched bases: 4. Looked up from germline, CDR1 is SNHLY and CDR2 is FYNNEI. The CDR3 runs 16 residues. The CDR3 DNA reads as TGTGCCAGCAGTGCGGACAGGGGATATAGCAATCAGCCCCAGCATTTT. Protein: CASSADRGYSNQPQHF.